The rows below give T cell receptor beta chains drawn from one sample of a study of cytomegalovirus exposure and HLA in healthy donors. TCRdb's table, derived via immunoSEQ multiplex PCR, lists solely in-frame clones and lacks some. Its table records 60,000 to 65,000 clones. Source material: PBMCs. These TCRs come from a man aged 30 to 45 in good health and CMV-seropositive. The CDR3 runs from the conserved cysteine through the conserved F or W. Each record gives: V gene, D gene, J gene, CDR3 protein. D genes are given only for firm matches.

TRBV7-3,TRBD1,TRBJ2-3,CASSRLGQITDTQYF
TRBV19,TRBD1,TRBJ2-2,CASSIQTGSNTGELFF
TRBV5-1,TRBD2,TRBJ2-1,CASSWPRGGPYNEQFF
TRBV6-5,-,TRBJ2-6,CASSGAGTGANVLTF
TRBV7-9,TRBD1,TRBJ2-5,CASSFRTGAGQETQYF
TRBV11-3,-,TRBJ2-2,CASSPYRESTGELFF
TRBV2,-,TRBJ1-2,CASLLQGNRYGYTF
TRBV18,TRBD2,TRBJ2-5,CASSLGLRETQYF
TRBV7-3,TRBD1,TRBJ1-1,CASSLGQGNTEAFF
TRBV25-1,-,TRBJ2-7,CASSEGTGPPYEQYF
TRBV4-1,TRBD2,TRBJ2-1,CASSQEISGGARNLEQFF
TRBV19,-,TRBJ2-7,CASSAGGGYEQYF
TRBV4-2,TRBD2,TRBJ2-1,CASSYGTSGDNEQFF